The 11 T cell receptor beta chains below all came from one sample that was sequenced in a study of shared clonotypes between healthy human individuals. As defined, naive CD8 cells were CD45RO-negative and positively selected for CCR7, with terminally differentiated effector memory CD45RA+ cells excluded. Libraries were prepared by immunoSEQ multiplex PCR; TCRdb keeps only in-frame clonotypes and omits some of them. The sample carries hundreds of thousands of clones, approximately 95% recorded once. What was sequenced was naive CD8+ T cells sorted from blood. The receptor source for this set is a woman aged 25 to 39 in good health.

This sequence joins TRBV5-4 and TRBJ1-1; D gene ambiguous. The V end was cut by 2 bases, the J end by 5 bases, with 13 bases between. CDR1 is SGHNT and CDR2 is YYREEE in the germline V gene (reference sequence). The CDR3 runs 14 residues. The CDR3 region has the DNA TGTGCCAGCAGCTTTAACTGGGAGAGTACTGAAGCTTTCTTT. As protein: CASSFNWESTEAFF.

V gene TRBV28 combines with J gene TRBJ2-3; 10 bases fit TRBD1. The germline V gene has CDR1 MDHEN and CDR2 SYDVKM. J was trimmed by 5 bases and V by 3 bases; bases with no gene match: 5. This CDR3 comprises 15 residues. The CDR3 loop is CASSFGTGDGDTQYF. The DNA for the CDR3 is TGTGCCAGCAGTTTCGGGACAGGGGATGGAGATACGCAGTATTTT.

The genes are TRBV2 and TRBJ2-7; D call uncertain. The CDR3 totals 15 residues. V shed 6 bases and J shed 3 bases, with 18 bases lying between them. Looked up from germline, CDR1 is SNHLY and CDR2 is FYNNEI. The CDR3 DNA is TGTGCCAGCAGCCGCTTAGTTAGGGTGTACTACGAGCAGTACTTC. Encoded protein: CASSRLVRVYYEQYF.

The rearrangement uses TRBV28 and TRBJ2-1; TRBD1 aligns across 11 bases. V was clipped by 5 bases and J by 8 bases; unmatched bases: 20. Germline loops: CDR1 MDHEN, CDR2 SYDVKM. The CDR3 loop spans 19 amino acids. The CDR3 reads CASSPYPARGTGGRYEQFF. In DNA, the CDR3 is TGTGCCAGCAGTCCGTACCCCGCAAGAGGGACAGGGGGTCGCTATGAGCAGTTCTTC.

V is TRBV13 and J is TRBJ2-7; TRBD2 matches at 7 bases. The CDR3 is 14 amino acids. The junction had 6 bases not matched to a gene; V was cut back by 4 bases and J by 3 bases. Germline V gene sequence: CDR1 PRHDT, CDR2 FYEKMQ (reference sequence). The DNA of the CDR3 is TGTGCCAGCAGCTCCCGGGAGCGGGACTACGAGCAGTACTTC. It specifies CASSSRERDYEQYF.

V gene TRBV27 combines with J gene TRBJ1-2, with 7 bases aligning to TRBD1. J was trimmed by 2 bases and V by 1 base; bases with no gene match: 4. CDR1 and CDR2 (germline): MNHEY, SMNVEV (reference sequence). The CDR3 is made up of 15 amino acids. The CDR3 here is CASSLYPGQNYGYTF. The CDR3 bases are TGTGCCAGCAGTTTATACCCGGGACAGAACTATGGCTACACCTTC.

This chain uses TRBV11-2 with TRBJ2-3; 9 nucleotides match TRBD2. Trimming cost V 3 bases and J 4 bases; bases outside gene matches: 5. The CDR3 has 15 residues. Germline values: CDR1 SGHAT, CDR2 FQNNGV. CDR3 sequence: CASSFSGSSADTQYF. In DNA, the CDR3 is TGTGCCAGCAGCTTTAGCGGGAGTTCTGCAGATACGCAGTATTTT. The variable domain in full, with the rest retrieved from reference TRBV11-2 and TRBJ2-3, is EAGVAQSPRYKIIEKRQSVAFWCNPISGHATLYWYQQILGQGPKLLIQFQNNGVVDDSQLPKDRFSAERLKGVDSTLKIQPAKLEDSAVYLCASSFSGSSADTQYFGPGTRLTVL.

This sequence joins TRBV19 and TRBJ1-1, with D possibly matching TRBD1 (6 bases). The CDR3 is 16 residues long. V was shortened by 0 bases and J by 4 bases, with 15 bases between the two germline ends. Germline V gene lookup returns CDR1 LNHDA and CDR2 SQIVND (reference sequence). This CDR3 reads CASSIDLSGVGTEAFF. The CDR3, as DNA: TGTGCCAGTAGTATAGATCTATCAGGGGTGGGCACTGAAGCTTTCTTT.

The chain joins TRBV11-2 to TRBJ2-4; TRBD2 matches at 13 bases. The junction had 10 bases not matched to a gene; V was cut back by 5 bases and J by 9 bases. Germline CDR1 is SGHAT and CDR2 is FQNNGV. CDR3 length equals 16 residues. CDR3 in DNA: TGTGCCAGCAGCCCGCGGACTAGCGGGAGCGGGGGCATTCAGTACTTC. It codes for CASSPRTSGSGGIQYF.

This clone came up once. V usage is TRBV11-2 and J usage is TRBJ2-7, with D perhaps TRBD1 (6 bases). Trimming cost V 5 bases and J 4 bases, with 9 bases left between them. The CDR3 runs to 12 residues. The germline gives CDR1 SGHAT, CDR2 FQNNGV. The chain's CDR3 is CASSAQGYEQYF. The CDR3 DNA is TGTGCCAGCAGCGCACAGGGTTACGAGCAGTACTTC.

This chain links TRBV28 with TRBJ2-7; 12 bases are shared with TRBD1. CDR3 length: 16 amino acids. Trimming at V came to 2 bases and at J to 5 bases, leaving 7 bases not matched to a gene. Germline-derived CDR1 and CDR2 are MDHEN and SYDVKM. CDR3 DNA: TGTGCCAGCAGTTTAAGTGGGACAGGGGGCCTCAACGAGCAGTACTTC. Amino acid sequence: CASSLSGTGGLNEQYF. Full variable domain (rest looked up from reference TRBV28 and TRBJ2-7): DVKVTQSSRYLVKRTGEKVFLECVQDMDHENMFWYRQDPGLGLRLIYFSYDVKMKEKGDIPEGYSVSREKKERFSLILESASTNQTSMYLCASSLSGTGGLNEQYFGPGTRLTVT.